This TCR beta chain originates from a study of cytomegalovirus exposure and HLA in healthy donors. The PCR ran on 60 Vbeta and 13 Jbeta primers. Original data processing: Counted up in a later analysis, unique TCR beta chains came to roughly 80 million, with around 10 million shared. Libraries were prepared by immunoSEQ multiplex PCR; TCRdb keeps only in-frame clonotypes and omits some of them. V, J and clone size derive from that table, while D and trimming were established from the DNA sequence. The data hold approximately 150,000 clones, with approximately 79% observed a single time. Study-wide results and caveats: Three of the chains that were CMV-associated were confirmed in vitro to be specific for CMV antigens. Among donors in an Asian-associated ancestry cluster, a later analysis reportedly found fewer N-insertions than the roughly 680-donor mean.

This CDR3 spans 15 amino acids. The germline V gene encodes CDR1 KGHSH and CDR2 LQKENI. Concerning this clone: The antigen remains undetermined. An end of the junction differs from the germline gene, which may be a read error.

Sequenced material: PBMCs. This TCR came from a man aged 60 to 69 in good health and CMV-seronegative. The V gene is TRBV18, the J gene TRBJ1-1, with TRBD1 matching 7 bases. The CDR3 protein is CASSSPGTVNTEAFF. DNA of the CDR3: TGTGCCAGCTCATCACCCGGGACAGTGAACACTGAAGCTTTCTTT.